Listed below are T cell receptor beta chains from one sample, sequenced in a study of Ad26.COV2.S vaccination and SARS-CoV-2 variants. The data were produced by immunoSEQ multiplex PCR, yet TCRdb's version contains in-frame clones alone and is incomplete. The sample includes about 680,000 clones, approximately 88% of them seen just once. Sample: peripheral blood, taken in a trial of Ad26.COV2.S vaccine versus placebo. The receptors originated from a person aged 18 to 59 who received the Ad26.COV2.S COVID-19 vaccine or a placebo. The conserved cysteine and the conserved F or W are not part of the CDR3 here.

CDR3aa: ASSGSLAGPDTQY
len: 13
v_gene: TRBV5-1

CDR3aa: SVDQGLAGRELF
len: 12
v_gene: TRBV29-1

CDR3aa: ASSLSDRGGSYEQY
len: 14
v_gene: TRBV27

CDR3aa: ASSPGTADTQY
len: 11
v_gene: TRBV25-1

CDR3aa: ASSQEGWNTGELF
len: 13
v_gene: TRBV3-1/TRBV3-2

CDR3aa: ASSYSSTDTQY
len: 11
v_gene: TRBV6-2/TRBV6-3

CDR3aa: ASGQSPKGQSTDTQY
len: 15
v_gene: TRBV12-5

CDR3aa: ASSPRGGRVHIQY
len: 13
v_gene: TRBV18

CDR3aa: ATQGQGAAGELF
len: 12
v_gene: TRBV19

CDR3aa: SSLGAVETQY
len: 10
v_gene: TRBV29-1

CDR3aa: ASSMRGDNSPLH
len: 12
v_gene: TRBV19

CDR3aa: ASSIEAAGSAQY
len: 12
v_gene: TRBV19

CDR3aa: SVAHGGGTEAF
len: 11
v_gene: TRBV29-1

CDR3aa: ASSLLPGSDYEQY
len: 13
v_gene: TRBV5-1

CDR3aa: ASSMEFGGTEAF
len: 12
v_gene: TRBV19

CDR3aa: ASSQPVWGGTGELF
len: 14
v_gene: TRBV11-2

CDR3aa: ASSLARQGQPTNSPLH
len: 16
v_gene: TRBV7-9

CDR3aa: ASSPTGDNQPQH
len: 12
v_gene: TRBV19

CDR3aa: ASSQIAGMSSYNEQF
len: 15
v_gene: TRBV7-3

CDR3aa: ASSLSLSWGELF
len: 12
v_gene: TRBV5-1

CDR3aa: ASSRDAGGGDEQF
len: 13
v_gene: TRBV5-4

CDR3aa: ASSIPKRELF
len: 10
v_gene: TRBV19

CDR3aa: ASSKATVPSTDTQY
len: 14
v_gene: TRBV21-1

CDR3aa: ASSQVGSKSSYNSPLH
len: 16
v_gene: TRBV3-1/TRBV3-2

CDR3aa: ATAGSIGGDEKLF
len: 13
v_gene: TRBV15

CDR3aa: ASSEYGGLAYNEQF
len: 14
v_gene: TRBV25-1

CDR3aa: ASRGEFYGYT
len: 10
v_gene: TRBV5-5

CDR3aa: ASSVDQETQY
len: 10
v_gene: TRBV9

CDR3aa: ASSPGPTPGEQY
len: 12
v_gene: TRBV5-1

CDR3aa: AWTRPGGTEAF
len: 11
v_gene: TRBV30

CDR3aa: ATTSGSYNEQF
len: 11
v_gene: TRBV15

CDR3aa: SVWGAGQGAFPLMNTEAF
len: 18
v_gene: TRBV29-1

CDR3aa: ASRPGEAHLHEQY
len: 13
v_gene: TRBV6-5

CDR3aa: AWSVLRLSEAF
len: 11
v_gene: TRBV30

CDR3aa: ASSHSGTVNEKLF
len: 13
v_gene: TRBV4-2

CDR3aa: ASSQEGGPNEQF
len: 12
v_gene: TRBV3-1/TRBV3-2

CDR3aa: ATSPVGEATGELF
len: 13
v_gene: TRBV15

CDR3aa: ASSFLLAGSDEQF
len: 13
v_gene: TRBV27

CDR3aa: ASSFGQGWDSNYGYT
len: 15
v_gene: TRBV11-2

CDR3aa: ASSVEWGTDTQY
len: 12
v_gene: TRBV9

CDR3aa: ASSVKNTEAF
len: 10
v_gene: TRBV7-9

CDR3aa: ASSDSRGYGYT
len: 11
v_gene: TRBV6-4